This T cell receptor (beta chain) emerged from a study of blood T cell repertoires in COVID-19. After removal of 0 bases from V and 3 bases from J, the junction contained 6 bases not matched to a gene. Germline V lookup: CDR1 SGHRS, CDR2 YFSETQ. CDR3 size: 17 residues. Only in-frame clones appear in the TCRdb table, and some are missing; sequencing was by immunoSEQ multiplex PCR. The sample lists some 31,000 clones; 90% were seen once. The V and J genes are TRBV5-1 and TRBJ2-3, with 11 bases identical to TRBD1. This clonotype originated in a man aged 60 to 75 with active COVID-19. Sequenced material: peripheral blood. In DNA, the CDR3 is TGCGCCAGCAGCTTGGGGACAGGGGGCTCCAATACAGATACGCAGTATTTT. Protein product: CASSLGTGGSNTDTQYF.